The sequence of this TCR beta chain was determined in a study of T cells in Graves' hyperthyroidism and ophthalmopathy. Whole-study results and caveats: Most thyroid clonotypes expanded above 0.001 were also detected in blood. Researchers report that a 13 V-J model separated ophthalmopathy from stable hyperthyroidism. Progression to ophthalmopathy was predicted a median of about 6.6 months early.

This clonotype has a count of ten or more. Antigen: not known. V lost 3 bases and J lost 6; bases outside the gene matches: 3. The length of the CDR3 is 14 residues. The V gene's germline CDR1 is MNHNS and CDR2 SASEGT. Researchers amplified the TCR beta CDR3 regions from RNA transcripts. With the HTBI primer set, the TCR CDR3 went through a first round of RT-PCR. From the multiplex PCR reads, TCRdb called clonotypes with MiXCR, one entry per CDR3 protein. The repertoire holds 400,000 to 550,000 distinct CDR3 sequences, with approximately 15% as singletons. V gene TRBV6-1 combines with J gene TRBJ1-4; TRBD1 matches 8 bases. The specimen was blood. The sequence was obtained from a woman in her late teens or twenties with Graves' hyperthyroidism. The DNA for the CDR3 is TGTGCCAGCAGTGAGGGGACAGGAGATGAAAAACTGTTTTTT. Residues: CASSEGTGDEKLFF.